This T cell receptor (beta chain) was recovered during a study of T cells in tuberculosis. General study points: Active tuberculosis TCR-alpha repertoires lay closer to GMM-specific TCRs than IGRA-negative controls, suggesting clonal expansion.

Note on this clone: Its antigen is undetermined.

The CDR3 loop spans 17 amino acids. Germline loops: CDR1 LNHDA, CDR2 SQIVND (reference sequence). Trimming cost V 5 bases and J 9 bases; bases outside gene matches: 16. Adolescents were screened for latent TB by skin test and IGRA. The table came from immunoSEQ multiplex PCR; TCRdb's copy has only in-frame clones and leaves some out. Of approximately 31,000 clones in the sample, 95% to 96% were seen once. V and J are TRBV19 and TRBJ2-1; 10 bases match TRBD2. This clonotype originated in a donor aged 10-29 years with latent tuberculosis or without tuberculosis infection. Material for sequencing was PBMCs. CDR3 bases: TGTGCCAGTAGTGCCGCGGGACTAGCGCCTGGAGGGGGTGAGCAGTTCTTC. Translation: CASSAAGLAPGGGEQFF.